The 18 T cell receptor beta chains reported below all come from one sample, sequenced in a study of Ad26.COV2.S vaccination and SARS-CoV-2 variants. The treatment is: some 20 received Ad26.COV2.S at low or high dose, single or two shots; 5 received placebo; per-sample allocation not given. Specimens were obtained on day 63 following the first vaccine or placebo injection. Assay used: immunoSEQ multiplex PCR; TCRdb lists only in-frame clones, some missing. The sample yields roughly 410,000 clones, approximately 83% seen once. The sample here was peripheral blood, taken in a trial of Ad26.COV2.S vaccine versus placebo. The receptor set was obtained from a person aged 18 to 65 who received the Ad26.COV2.S COVID-19 vaccine or a placebo.

The chain has TRBV7-2 and TRBJ2-3; no definite D call. The CDR3 contains 12 residues. Germline CDR1 SGHTA, CDR2 FQGNSA. Trimming took 3 bases from V and 4 from J, leaving 5 bases between them. The CDR3 loop reads CASSLSADTQYF. CDR3 coding DNA: TGTGCCAGCAGCTTGTCCGCAGATACGCAGTATTTT.

V gene TRBV7-3 combines with J gene TRBJ2-2, with 7 bases that match TRBD1. CDR1 is SGHTA, CDR2 FQGTGA, per germline. V was pared by 3 bases and J by 6 bases, with 4 bases of the junction left unmatched. The CDR3 covers 14 residues. The CDR3 DNA reads as TGTGCCAGCAGCTTCACAGGGGAGTCCGGGGAGCTGTTTTTT. It is translated as CASSFTGESGELFF.

The chain joins TRBV27 to TRBJ2-2; D is possibly TRBD1 (6 bases). This CDR3 has 18 amino acids. Trimming shortened V by 6 bases and J by 6 bases, and 26 bases separated the two germline ends. Per the germline V gene, CDR1 is MNHEY and CDR2 is SMNVEV (reference sequence). In DNA, the CDR3 is TGTGCCAGCAGACCACCTTTTACAGGGTTGCCCCGCGCCGGGGAGCTGTTTTTT. It codes for CASRPPFTGLPRAGELFF.

The V call is TRBV4-3, the J call TRBJ2-3, with D perhaps matching TRBD2 (7 bases). In germline, CDR1 is LGHNA, CDR2 YSLEER. This CDR3 spans 16 amino acids. The V and J ends lost 5 bases and 0 bases respectively, with 15 bases between them. The CDR3 region is CASSAGAGTSTDTQYF. CDR3 DNA: TGCGCCAGCAGCGCGGGGGCGGGGACCAGCACAGATACGCAGTATTTT.

This clone has just a few counts. V and J are TRBV6-5 and TRBJ2-7; D not resolved. Trimming took off 5 bases at V and 3 bases at J, with 14 bases between the two ends. Germline V gives CDR1 MNHEY, CDR2 SVGAGI. The CDR3 is made up of 14 amino acids. CDR3: CASSPRGTHYEQYF. As DNA, the CDR3 is TGTGCCAGCAGTCCCCGAGGCACCCACTACGAGCAGTACTTC.

This clone was seen a few times. The V gene is TRBV19, the J gene TRBJ1-5; the D gene is possibly TRBD1 (5 bases). The length of the CDR3 is 15 residues. Trimming pared 5 bases from V and 2 bases from J, leaving 13 bases between. CDR1 is LNHDA and CDR2 is SQIVND in the germline V gene (reference sequence). This chain's CDR3 is CASSEHRPRNQPQHF. Written as DNA, the CDR3 is TGTGCCAGTAGTGAACACAGGCCCCGCAATCAGCCCCAGCATTTT.

The V and J genes are TRBV15 and TRBJ2-5, with 7 bases matching TRBD2. V dropped 1 base and J dropped 6; count of bases not matched to a gene: 8. Germline V gene lookup returns CDR1 LNHNV and CDR2 YYDKDF (reference sequence). This CDR3 is built from 15 residues. This chain's CDR3 is CATSRAGTTTKTQYF. As DNA, the CDR3 is TGTGCCACCAGCAGAGCCGGGACTACGACAAAGACCCAGTACTTC.

The chain employs TRBV27 and TRBJ2-5; 7 bases fit TRBD2. The CDR3 is 16 amino acids. The junction had 7 bases not matched to a gene; V was cut back by 1 base and J by 2 bases. Germline CDR1 reads MNHEY; CDR2 reads SMNVEV (reference sequence). The chain's CDR3 is CASSLFSGLRQETQYF. The CDR3 nucleotides read TGTGCCAGCAGTTTATTTTCGGGACTAAGGCAAGAGACCCAGTACTTC.

This chain uses TRBV20-1 with TRBJ2-3; 9 bases map to TRBD2. The junction had 8 bases not matched to a gene; V was cut back by 3 bases and J by 4 bases. The CDR3 spans 15 residues. Germline V gene lookup returns CDR1 DFQATT and CDR2 SNEGSKA (reference sequence). CDR3 sequence: CSASSLTSGADTQYF. Here the CDR3 DNA reads TGCAGTGCTAGTTCTCTGACTAGCGGAGCAGATACGCAGTATTTT.

The rearrangement links TRBV27 to TRBJ1-5; D is perhaps TRBD1 (6 bases). Between the trimmed V and J ends, which lost 6 bases and 7 bases, there was a span of 16 bases. The germline gives CDR1 MNHEY, CDR2 SMNVEV (reference sequence). CDR3 length equals 14 residues. The CDR3 reads CASSLGGSNQPQHF. The CDR3 DNA follows: TGTGCCAGCAGCCTAGGGGGGAGTAACCAGCCCCAGCATTTT.

This sequence joins TRBV5-1 and TRBJ1-1; D is ambiguous. CDR1 and CDR2 (germline): SGHRS, YFSETQ. Trimming left V 0 bases short and J 1 base short, with 7 bases between. The CDR3 is 14 residues long. The CDR3 loop is CASSLVLRNTEAFF. CDR3 in DNA: TGCGCCAGCAGCTTGGTACTCAGGAACACTGAAGCTTTCTTT.

The chain is built from TRBV3-1 (or the pseudogene TRBV3-2) and TRBJ1-2; D ambiguous. Germline values: CDR1 LGHDT, CDR2 YNNKEL (reference sequence). CDR3 length equals 17 residues. Trimming left V 3 bases short and J 2 bases short, with 19 bases between. CDR3 coding DNA: TGTGCCAGCAGCCAGCTCTCCCCCTCCGATTACAACTATGGCTACACCTTC. Translating it yields CASSQLSPSDYNYGYTF.

This clone has just a few counts. This chain joins TRBV7-2 and TRBJ2-1, with D perhaps matching TRBD2 (5 bases). V was trimmed by 2 bases and J by 4 bases, leaving 18 bases between them. The CDR3 is made up of 17 amino acids. CDR1 is SGHTA, CDR2 FQGNSA, per germline. The CDR3, as DNA: TGTGCCAGCAGCTTAAGTTCCCCCGCGGGTGCATACAATGAGCAGTTCTTC. Translated: CASSLSSPAGAYNEQFF.

The gene calls are TRBV9 and TRBJ1-2, with a tentative D call TRBD1 (6 bases). The germline V gene has CDR1 SGDLS and CDR2 YYNGEE. The CDR3 length is 14 residues. V lost 3 bases to trimming and J lost 7 bases, with 16 bases between them. CDR3 residues: CASSELQGGGGYTF. In DNA, the CDR3 is TGTGCCAGCAGCGAGTTACAGGGAGGGGGTGGCTACACCTTC.

The chain's CDR3 is CAGPLHEGRVVSPLHF. In nucleotides, the CDR3 is TGTGCCGGACCCCTTCATGAGGGCAGAGTGGTTTCACCCCTCCACTTT. This chain connects TRBV21-1 to TRBJ1-6. TRBV21-1 is a pseudogene locus. The CDR3 has 16 amino acids.

This clone turned up a few times. The V and J genes are TRBV2 and TRBJ2-7, with D maybe TRBD2 (6 bases). This CDR3 region has 13 residues. CDR1 and CDR2 from the germline V gene are SNHLY and FYNNEI. Trimming pared 7 bases from V and 0 bases from J, leaving 10 bases between. CDR3: CASNAGFSYEQYF. In DNA form, the CDR3 reads TGTGCCAGCAATGCGGGATTCTCCTACGAGCAGTACTTC.

J is TRBJ2-1 and V is TRBV19, with TRBD2 identical over 13 bases. Trimming cost V 5 bases and J 8 bases; bases outside gene matches: 3. Germline assignment: CDR1 LNHDA and CDR2 SQIVND (reference sequence). CDR3 length: 14 amino acids. CDR3 DNA sequence: TGTGCCAGTAGTGTACTAGCGGGGGGGTATGAGCAGTTCTTC. Translated, it gives CASSVLAGGYEQFF.

This rearrangement joins TRBV14 to TRBJ1-2, with TRBD1 matching over 7 bases. This CDR3 comprises 16 residues. Losses at the gene ends were 2 bases for V and 4 bases for J; bases not matched to a gene: 10. Germline CDR1 and CDR2: SGHDN and FVKESK. The CDR3 DNA reads as TGTGCCAGCAGCCAACCCGGCGGGCGGACAGGCTATGGCTACACCTTC. This codes for CASSQPGGRTGYGYTF. Together with reference TRBV14 and TRBJ1-2, the CDR3 gives the full variable domain: EAGVTQFPSHSVIEKGQTVTLRCDPISGHDNLYWYRRVMGKEIKFLLHFVKESKQDESGMPNNRFLAERTGGTYSTLKVQPAELEDSGVYFCASSQPGGRTGYGYTFGSGTRLTVV.